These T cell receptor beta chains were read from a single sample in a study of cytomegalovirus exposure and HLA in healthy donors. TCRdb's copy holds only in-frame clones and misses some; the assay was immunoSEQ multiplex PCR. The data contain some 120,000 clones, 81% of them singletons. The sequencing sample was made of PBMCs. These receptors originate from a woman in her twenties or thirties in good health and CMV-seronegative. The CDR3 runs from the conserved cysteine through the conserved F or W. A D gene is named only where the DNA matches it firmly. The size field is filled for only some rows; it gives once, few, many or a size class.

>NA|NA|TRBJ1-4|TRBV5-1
TGCGCCAGCAGCGGGTCCGGGACAACTGGAGAAAAACTGTTTTTT
CASSGSGTTGEKLFF
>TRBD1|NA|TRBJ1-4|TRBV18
TGTGCCAGCTCACCACCGGACAGGGGGGAGGAAAAACTGTTTTTT
CASSPPDRGEEKLFF
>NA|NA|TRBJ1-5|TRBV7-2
TGTGCCAGCAGCTTACAAAATCAGCCCCAGCATTTT
CASSLQNQPQHF
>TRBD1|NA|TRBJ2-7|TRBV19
TGTGCCAGTAGTATATACGGGACAGATACCTACGCGCAGTACTTC
CASSIYGTDTYAQYF
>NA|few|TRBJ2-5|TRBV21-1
TGTGCCAGCAGCAAAGATGGGACAGTCCAAGAGACCCAGTACTTC
CASSKDGTVQETQYF
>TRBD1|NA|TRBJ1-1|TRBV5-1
TGCGCCAGCAGCTTGGCAGGGGGGCAGATGAACACTGAAGCTTTCTTT
CASSLAGGQMNTEAFF
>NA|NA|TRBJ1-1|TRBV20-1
TGCAGTGCTCCAGAGGGCACTGAAGCTTTCTTT
CSAPEGTEAFF
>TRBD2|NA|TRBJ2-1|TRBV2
TGTGCCAGCACGCCTAGCGGGACGCCGAGGCAGTTCTTC
CASTPSGTPRQFF
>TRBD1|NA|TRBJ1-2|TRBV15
TGTGCCACCTCTGCCCGGAACAGGGGCGTCCCCTATGGCTACACCTTC
CATSARNRGVPYGYTF
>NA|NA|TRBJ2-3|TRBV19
TGTGCCAGTAGCCACAAAGCAGATACGCAGTATTTT
CASSHKADTQYF
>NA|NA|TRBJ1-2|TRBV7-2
TGTGCCAGCAGCTTAGGGGGGCCAGGTAAAGATGGCTACACCTTC
CASSLGGPGKDGYTF
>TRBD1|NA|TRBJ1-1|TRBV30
TGTGCCCGTTCCGGGACAGTTAACACTGAAGCTTTCTTT
CARSGTVNTEAFF
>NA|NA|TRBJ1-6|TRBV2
TGTGCCGGCAAAACCGGAGATGTTAGGGGTTCACCCCTCCACTTT
CAGKTGDVRGSPLHF
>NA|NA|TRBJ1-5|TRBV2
TGTGCCAGCAGTGAACCGGGCTGGAGGGACAATCAGCCCCAGCATTTT
CASSEPGWRDNQPQHF
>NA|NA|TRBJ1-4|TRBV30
TGTGCCTGGAGTGTACGTCCGGGGGTAAATGAAAAACTGTTTTTT
CAWSVRPGVNEKLFF
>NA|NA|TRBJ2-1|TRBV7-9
TGTGCCAGCAGCTTAGGGGAGTTTGCAGGGGATGAGCAGTTCTTC
CASSLGEFAGDEQFF
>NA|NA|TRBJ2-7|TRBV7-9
TGTGCCAGCAGCCGGGGAGTGGGCGAGCAGTACTTC
CASSRGVGEQYF
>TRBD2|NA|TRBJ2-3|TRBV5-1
TGCGCCAGCAGCCCGGGGACTAGCGGGGGAGATACGCAGTATTTT
CASSPGTSGGDTQYF
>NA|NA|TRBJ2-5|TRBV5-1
TGCGCCAGCAGCTTGGAGATTTCCCAGCGACAAGAGACCCAGTACTTC
CASSLEISQRQETQYF
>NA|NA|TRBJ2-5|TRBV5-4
TGTGCCAGCAGTGGGGGGTTCCACCAAGAGACCCAGTACTTC
CASSGGFHQETQYF
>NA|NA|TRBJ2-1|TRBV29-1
TGCAGCGCAAAACAGGGAGACAATGAGCAGTTCTTC
CSAKQGDNEQFF
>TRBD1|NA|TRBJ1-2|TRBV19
TGTGCCAGTACGGAGGGGACAGGGGGCTACTATGGCTACACCTTC
CASTEGTGGYYGYTF
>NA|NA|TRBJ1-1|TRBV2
TGTGCCAGCAGTGATACAGAGAAAGACATGAACACTGAAGCTTTCTTT
CASSDTEKDMNTEAFF
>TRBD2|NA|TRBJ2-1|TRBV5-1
TGCGCCAGCAGCTTGACTAGCGGCTACAATGAGCAGTTCTTC
CASSLTSGYNEQFF
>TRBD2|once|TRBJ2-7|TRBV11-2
TGTGCCAGCAGCTTAGTACGGGGGGTAGGAGAGCAGTACTTC
CASSLVRGVGEQYF
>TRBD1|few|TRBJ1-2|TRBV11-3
TGTGCCAGCAGCTTAGATCAGGGGGGCAGCATACGCAACTATGGCTACACCTTC
CASSLDQGGSIRNYGYTF
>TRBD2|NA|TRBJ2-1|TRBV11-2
TGTGCCAGCAGCCGGGGAGGGGAGCAGTTCTTC
CASSRGGEQFF
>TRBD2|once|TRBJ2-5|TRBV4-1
TGCGCCAGCAGCCCGACTAGCGGGGGGCACCAAGAGACCCAGTACTTC
CASSPTSGGHQETQYF
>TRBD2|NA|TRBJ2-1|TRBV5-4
TGTGCCACCTCCGGGGGACTAGCGGACTACAATGAGCAGTTCTTC
CATSGGLADYNEQFF
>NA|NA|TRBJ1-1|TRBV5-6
TGTGCCAGCAGCTTTGCGGTATCTGAAGCTTTCTTT
CASSFAVSEAFF
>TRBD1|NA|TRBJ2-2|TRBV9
TGTGCCAGCAGCGTAGGAGGCGCAGGGGGTGATGGCGGGGAGCTGTTTTTT
CASSVGGAGGDGGELFF
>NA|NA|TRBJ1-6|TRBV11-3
TGTGCCAGCAGCTTAGATCGCGAATCACCCCTCCACTTT
CASSLDRESPLHF
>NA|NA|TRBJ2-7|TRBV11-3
TGTGCCAGCAGCTTAGAGGGGACTCCTCTCGCCTACGAGCAGTACTTC
CASSLEGTPLAYEQYF
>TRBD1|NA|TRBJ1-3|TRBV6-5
TGTGCCGGACACACCCCCGGACAGGCGGGCACCATATATTTT
CAGHTPGQAGTIYF
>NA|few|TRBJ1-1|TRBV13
TGTGCCAGCAGCTTGGACAGTCAGAACACTGAAGCTTTCTTT
CASSLDSQNTEAFF
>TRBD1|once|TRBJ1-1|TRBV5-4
TGTGCCAGCAGACAACCTGGGGACAGGAACCTTGAAGCTTTCTTT
CASRQPGDRNLEAFF
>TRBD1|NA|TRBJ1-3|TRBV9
TGTGCCAGCAGAGGGGGCGGTGGGGACACCATATATTTT
CASRGGGGDTIYF
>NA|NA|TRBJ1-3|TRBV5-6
TGTGCCAGCAGCTTTCGGTATGTTGGAAACACCATATATTTT
CASSFRYVGNTIYF
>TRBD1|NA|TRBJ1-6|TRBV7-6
TGTGCCAGCAGCCCCGGGACAGCACGCCTCCACTTT
CASSPGTARLHF
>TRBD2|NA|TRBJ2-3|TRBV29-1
TGCAGCGGAGCTGGACTAGCGGGAGGAAGGCGCACAGATACGCAGTATTTT
CSGAGLAGGRRTDTQYF
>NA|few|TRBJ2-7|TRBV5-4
TGTGCCAGCAGCCCGGGGGAAGCAGCTGAAACCTACGAGCAGTACTTC
CASSPGEAAETYEQYF
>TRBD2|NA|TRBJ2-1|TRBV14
TGTGCCAGCAGCCAATCGGGACTAGCGGGATTGTCCTACAATGAGCAGTTCTTC
CASSQSGLAGLSYNEQFF
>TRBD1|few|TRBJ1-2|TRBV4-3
TGCGCCAGCAGCCCTGGGACAGGGGGCGTCTTGAGCGGCTACACCTTC
CASSPGTGGVLSGYTF
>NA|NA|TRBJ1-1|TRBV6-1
TGTGCCAGCAACATGGGGGCGGACAGATACACTGAAGCTTTCTTT
CASNMGADRYTEAFF
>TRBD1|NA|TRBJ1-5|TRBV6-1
TGTGCCAGCAGGCCTGGGACAGTTTGGGAGCCCCAGCATTTT
CASRPGTVWEPQHF
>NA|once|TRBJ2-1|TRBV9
TGTGCCAGCAGCGTAGCGGGGTTTGGCAATGAGCAGTTCTTC
CASSVAGFGNEQFF